The 21 T cell receptor beta chains below come from one sample, sequenced in a study of blood T cell repertoires in COVID-19. TCRdb's copy holds only in-frame clones and misses some; the assay was immunoSEQ multiplex PCR. The sample yields about 190,000 clones, under 90% seen once. Source material: peripheral blood. The receptors were sampled from a man aged 40-55 years with acute or convalescent COVID-19.

The V and J genes are TRBV10-1 and TRBJ2-3; TRBD2 matches at 9 bases. The CDR3 runs to 15 residues. After removal of 0 bases from V and 6 bases from J, the junction contained 4 bases not matched to a gene. Per the germline V gene, CDR1 is WNHNN and CDR2 is SYGVQD (reference sequence). CDR3 in DNA: TGCGCCAGCAGTGAGTCGCCTAGCGGGGTTGATACGCAGTATTTT. Protein sequence: CASSESPSGVDTQYF.

This clone was observed a single time. This chain joins TRBV10-3 and TRBJ1-2; 8 bases agree with TRBD1. With 6 bases clipped from V and 0 bases from J, the junction kept 3 bases outside the gene matches. CDR3 length: 14 residues. Germline CDR1 is ENHRY and CDR2 is SYGVKD. In nucleotides, the CDR3 is TGTGCCATCAGACAGGGGGGAGCTAACTATGGCTACACCTTC. Its protein is CAIRQGGANYGYTF.

In nucleotides, the CDR3 is TGTGCCAGCAGGGGAGGCCCCAATCAGCCCCAGCATTTT. This encodes CASRGGPNQPQHF. The rearrangement links TRBV3-1 (or the pseudogene TRBV3-2) to TRBJ1-5; D ambiguous. Germline V CDR1 and CDR2: LGHDT, YNNKEL (reference sequence). V lost 6 bases and J 3 bases, leaving 9 bases between the germline ends. The CDR3 sequence is 13 residues long.

The V and J genes are TRBV19 and TRBJ2-7; possible D gene TRBD1, 5 bases. The CDR3 sequence is 14 residues long. The V and J ends lost 3 bases and 2 bases respectively, with 11 bases between them. Germline CDR1 reads LNHDA; CDR2 reads SQIVND (reference sequence). This CDR3 reads CASSMGQGAYEQYF. CDR3 bases: TGTGCCAGTAGTATGGGGCAGGGCGCCTACGAGCAGTACTTC.

The chain carries TRBV19 and TRBJ2-7, with 7 bases that match TRBD1. J gave up 5 bases and V 5 bases, and 9 bases lay outside the gene matches. The CDR3 covers 14 residues. CDR1 is LNHDA, CDR2 SQIVND, per germline (reference sequence). CDR3: CASSPLTGWDEQYF. In DNA form, the CDR3 reads TGTGCCAGTAGTCCCCTGACAGGGTGGGACGAGCAGTACTTC.

The V gene is TRBV7-8, the J gene TRBJ1-2; D is uncertain. Trimming cost V 1 base and J 8 bases, with 14 bases left between them. Germline V gene data show CDR1 as SGHVS and CDR2 as FQNEAQ. The CDR3 loop spans 14 amino acids. The CDR3 spells CASSLDLSSWGYTF. DNA for the CDR3: TGTGCCAGCAGCTTAGACTTGTCTTCGTGGGGCTACACCTTC.

This clone has ten or more counts. V and J are TRBV7-8 and TRBJ1-1; D uncertain. Germline V gives CDR1 SGHVS, CDR2 FQNEAQ. CDR3 length: 14 amino acids. The V end lost 6 bases, the J end lost 5 bases, and 16 bases lay between the germline ends. CDR3 coding DNA: TGTGCCAGCAGTCACGCTCCCCGGGAGACTGAAGCTTTCTTT. This codes for CASSHAPRETEAFF.

This clone occurred a few times. The rearrangement links TRBV30 to TRBJ2-1; 10 bases are shared with TRBD1. Germline assignment: CDR1 GTSNPN and CDR2 SVGIG (reference sequence). V lost 2 bases, J lost 8 bases, and 9 bases stayed unmatched. The CDR3 runs to 15 residues. The CDR3 loop reads CAWSSGTGVVDEQFF. The CDR3 DNA is TGTGCCTGGAGTTCTGGGACAGGGGTAGTTGATGAGCAGTTCTTC.

The rearrangement uses TRBV30 and TRBJ2-2; maybe TRBD2 (7 bases). CDR1 is GTSNPN and CDR2 is SVGIG in the germline V gene (reference sequence). V was shortened by 4 bases and J by 8 bases, with 14 bases between the two germline ends. The CDR3 is 13 amino acids. CDR3: CAWKTGGLGELFF. As DNA, the CDR3 is TGTGCCTGGAAAACCGGGGGGCTTGGGGAGCTGTTTTTT.

The chain uses TRBV19 and TRBJ1-2; 9 bases are shared with TRBD1. From germline, CDR1 is LNHDA and CDR2 SQIVND (reference sequence). CDR3 length: 15 amino acids. Trimming at V came to 5 bases and at J to 4 bases, leaving 8 bases not matched to a gene. The CDR3 here is CASSSPGQGGYGYTF. The DNA of the CDR3 is TGTGCCAGTAGTTCCCCGGGACAGGGCGGCTATGGCTACACCTTC.

The chain has TRBV10-1 and TRBJ2-3; 9 bases are a match to TRBD1. J gave up 4 bases and V 2 bases, and 4 bases lay outside the gene matches. Germline V gives CDR1 WNHNN, CDR2 SYGVQD (reference sequence). The CDR3 has 15 residues. CDR3 DNA sequence: TGCGCCAGCAGTGAGGGACAGGGGCTGTCAGATACGCAGTATTTT. Protein product: CASSEGQGLSDTQYF.

J is TRBJ2-7 and V is TRBV5-4; 7 bases fit TRBD2. CDR1 and CDR2 (germline): SGHNT, YYREEE (reference sequence). J lost 2 bases, V lost 4 bases, and 3 bases had no gene match. The CDR3 is made up of 13 amino acids. CDR3 sequence: CASSSGLAYEQYF. DNA for the CDR3: TGTGCCAGCAGCAGCGGACTAGCCTACGAGCAGTACTTC.

The chain links TRBV2 to TRBJ2-1; the D gene is possibly TRBD2 (5 bases). From germline, CDR1 is SNHLY and CDR2 FYNNEI. Trimming left V 7 bases short and J 8 bases short, with 15 bases between. This CDR3 is 13 amino acids long. The CDR3 DNA sequence: TGTGCCAGCAATCGCCGGGGAGTAGATGAGCAGTTCTTC. It translates to CASNRRGVDEQFF.

The rearrangement joins TRBV19 to TRBJ1-1; 7 bases align to TRBD1. CDR3 size: 13 residues. Germline V gene data show CDR1 as LNHDA and CDR2 as SQIVND (reference sequence). The trim removed 9 bases at V and 4 bases at J, leaving 8 bases unmatched. In nucleotides, the CDR3 is TGTGCCAGCCTCGACAGGGCGGGCACTGAAGCTTTCTTT. Protein: CASLDRAGTEAFF.

This sequence joins TRBV7-9 and TRBJ2-2; D is possibly TRBD1 (6 bases). CDR1 is SEHNR and CDR2 is FQNEAQ in the germline V gene (reference sequence). The CDR3 has 12 amino acids. V lost 4 bases and J lost 7, with 7 bases in between. The CDR3 spells CASSYRVGELFF. The CDR3, as DNA: TGTGCCAGCAGCTACAGGGTCGGGGAGCTGTTTTTT.

V usage is TRBV28 and J usage is TRBJ1-2; the match to TRBD1 covers 9 bases. Germline CDR1 is MDHEN and CDR2 is SYDVKM. The CDR3 length is 15 residues. V was pared by 1 base and J by 5 bases, with 5 bases of the junction left unmatched. The DNA of the CDR3 is TGTGCCAGCAGTTTATCGGACAGGGGAGGGTATGGCTACACCTTC. Its translation is CASSLSDRGGYGYTF.

This chain links TRBV5-1 with TRBJ2-2; 7 bases align to TRBD1. Germline loops: CDR1 SGHRS, CDR2 YFSETQ. Trimming cost V 3 bases and J 6 bases; bases outside gene matches: 8. The CDR3 length is 15 residues. CDR3 loop: CASSSTGTESGELFF. CDR3 nucleotides: TGCGCCAGCAGCTCAACCGGGACAGAATCCGGGGAGCTGTTTTTT.

This chain joins TRBV7-6 and TRBJ2-6, with 8 bases identical to TRBD1. This CDR3 has 18 amino acids. Germline loops: CDR1 SGHVS, CDR2 FNYEAQ. J lost 0 bases, V lost 4 bases, and 8 bases had no gene match. Written as DNA, the CDR3 is TGTGCCAGCAGCTCCGCCTGGACAGGGAACTCTGGGGCCAACGTCCTGACTTTC. This sequence encodes CASSSAWTGNSGANVLTF.

This sequence joins TRBV7-6 and TRBJ2-2; 11 bases align to TRBD1. CDR1 and CDR2 (germline): SGHVS, FNYEAQ. V gave up 6 bases and J gave up 3 bases; unmatched junction bases: 6. The CDR3 has 16 residues. The CDR3 DNA reads as TGTGCCAGCAGTCCTCCGGGACAGGGGGACACCGGGGAGCTGTTTTTT. Its protein product is CASSPPGQGDTGELFF. The entire variable domain, with the rest obtained from reference TRBV7-6 and TRBJ2-2, is as follows: GAGVSQSPRYKVTKRGQDVALRCDPISGHVSLYWYRQALGQGPEFLTYFNYEAQQDKSGLPNDRFSAERPEGSISTLTIQRTEQRDSAMYRCASSPPGQGDTGELFFGEGSRLTVL.

The chain joins TRBV14 to TRBJ1-2; no reliable D call. CDR1 is SGHDN, CDR2 FVKESK, per germline. The CDR3 has 13 residues. V was shortened by 1 base and J by 11 bases, with 14 bases between the two germline ends. In DNA form, the CDR3 reads TGTGCCAGCAGCCAAGGTCGTACATCGTGGTACACCTTC. The encoded protein is CASSQGRTSWYTF.

This sequence joins TRBV5-1 and TRBJ2-2, with TRBD1 matching over 7 bases. The ends lost 4 bases at V and 6 bases at J; junction bases unmatched: 9. The germline V gene has CDR1 SGHRS and CDR2 YFSETQ. There are 15 residues in the CDR3. The CDR3 coding sequence is TGCGCCAGCAGCCTACGACAGGGAGAGGCCGGGGAGCTGTTTTTT. As protein: CASSLRQGEAGELFF.